The 22 T cell receptor beta chains below come from one sample, sequenced in a study of T cell repertoires in ileal Crohn's disease. The time point denotes: neoterminal ileum biopsy at postoperative endoscopy, about 6 months after surgery. Sequenced by immunoSEQ multiplex PCR; TCRdb stores in-frame clones only, minus some. The sample has roughly 60,000 clones, 85% to 90% seen once. Sequencing was performed on ileal tissue. The receptors were gathered from an adult with Crohn's disease.

The chain carries TRBV6-6 and TRBJ1-1; D is unclear. The CDR3 is made up of 14 amino acids. CDR1 is MNHNY, CDR2 SVGAGI, per germline (reference sequence). Trimming removed 6 bases at V and 1 base at J, with 12 bases between. Written as DNA, the CDR3 is TGTGCCAGCAGGGAGAGGGTGTCGAACACTGAAGCTTTCTTT. Its translation is CASRERVSNTEAFF.

V and J are TRBV5-4 and TRBJ1-1; tentatively, D is TRBD1 (5 bases). This CDR3 has 15 amino acids. Germline CDR1 SGHNT, CDR2 YYREEE (reference sequence). Deletions cut 0 bases from V and 3 bases from J, with 12 bases between. The CDR3 loop is CASSLEGVRDTEAFF. The CDR3, as DNA: TGTGCCAGCAGCTTGGAGGGCGTCAGGGACACTGAAGCTTTCTTT.

The chain joins TRBV7-2 to TRBJ2-2; D is unresolved. Germline V CDR1 and CDR2: SGHTA, FQGNSA. The CDR3 is made up of 13 amino acids. Trimming stripped 6 bases from V and 1 base from J, with 6 bases between. The CDR3, as DNA: TGTGCCAGCAGTTCAGGGAACACCGGGGAGCTGTTTTTT. It is translated as CASSSGNTGELFF.

This chain connects TRBV5-6 to TRBJ1-1, with 8 bases that match TRBD1. Germline values: CDR1 SGHDT, CDR2 YYEEEE. CDR3 length: 15 residues. Trimming at V came to 2 bases and at J to 1 base, leaving 4 bases not matched to a gene. The CDR3 bases are TGTGCCAGCAGCTTCGGACAGGGAAGGAACACTGAAGCTTTCTTT. The encoded protein is CASSFGQGRNTEAFF.

This clone was counted a single time. The chain recombines TRBV6-1 with TRBJ1-1; TRBD1 matches 8 bases. V trimming: 2 bases; J trimming: 2 bases; junction bases outside the gene matches: 7. CDR1 is MNHNS, CDR2 SASEGT, per germline. The CDR3 has 16 residues. The CDR3, as DNA: TGTGCCAGCAGTGAAATAGGGACAGGACTAAACACTGAAGCTTTCTTT. Protein sequence: CASSEIGTGLNTEAFF.

The chain joins TRBV6-5 to TRBJ2-5; no clear D gene. The CDR3 sequence is 15 residues long. Trimming shortened V by 0 bases and J by 1 base, and 9 bases separated the two germline ends. CDR1 MNHEY and CDR2 SVGAGI come from the germline V gene. DNA for the CDR3: TGTGCCAGCAGTTACTCGGTTCCGGGCCAAGAGACCCAGTACTTC. Its translation: CASSYSVPGQETQYF.

The gene calls are TRBV2 and TRBJ2-5; TRBD1 might be the D (5 bases). CDR3 size: 12 residues. Germline V gene data show CDR1 as SNHLY and CDR2 as FYNNEI. Between the trimmed V and J ends, which lost 6 bases and 1 base, there was a span of 6 bases. The CDR3 nucleotides are TGTGCCAGCAGGGGGCCCCAAGAGACCCAGTACTTC. This sequence encodes CASRGPQETQYF. The variable domain in full, with the rest retrieved from reference TRBV2 and TRBJ2-5, is EPEVTQTPSHQVTQMGQEVILRCVPISNHLYFYWYRQILGQKVEFLVSFYNNEISEKSEIFDDQFSVERPDGSNFTLKIRSTKLEDSAMYFCASRGPQETQYFGPGTRLLVL.

The chain couples TRBV15 to TRBJ2-2; tentative D call: TRBD1 (6 bases). Germline V gives CDR1 LNHNV, CDR2 YYDKDF (reference sequence). V lost 0 bases to trimming and J lost 9 bases, with 17 bases between them. The CDR3 spans 16 residues. The CDR3 sequence: CATSREGAQGLRELFF. The CDR3 DNA reads TGTGCCACCAGCAGAGAAGGGGCTCAGGGGTTGAGGGAGCTGTTTTTT.

DNA for the CDR3: TGTGCCAGCAGCCTCAGACAGGGGTCTTATGGCTACACCTTC. This codes for CASSLRQGSYGYTF. The gene calls are TRBV5-6 and TRBJ1-2; TRBD1 matches at 8 bases. CDR1 is SGHDT and CDR2 is YYEEEE in the germline V gene. After removal of 4 bases from V and 5 bases from J, the junction contained 7 bases not matched to a gene. The CDR3 runs to 14 residues.

The V and J genes are TRBV15 and TRBJ2-3, with TRBD1 matching 7 bases. CDR1 is LNHNV and CDR2 is YYDKDF in the germline V gene (reference sequence). The CDR3 extends over 16 amino acids. With 3 bases clipped from V and 0 bases from J, the junction kept 6 bases outside the gene matches. DNA of the CDR3: TGTGCCACCAGCAGGCGGACAGGAAAGAGCACAGATACGCAGTATTTT. This codes for CATSRRTGKSTDTQYF.

The chain couples TRBV4-1 to TRBJ2-1, with 8 bases fitting TRBD1. Germline trimming cut 2 bases from V and 7 bases from J; bases unmatched to any gene: 10. The CDR3 totals 16 residues. Germline CDR1 MGHRA, CDR2 YSYEKL. The CDR3 nucleotides are TGCGCCAGCAGCCAAAAATTACAGGGGGTAGTTAATGAGCAGTTCTTC. As protein: CASSQKLQGVVNEQFF.

This clone was observed once. The CDR3 reads CASHGQGRVLGYNEQFF. The CDR3 nucleotides read TGCGCCAGCCACGGACAGGGACGTGTCCTTGGCTACAATGAGCAGTTCTTC. J is TRBJ2-1 and V is TRBV5-1; the match to TRBD1 covers 8 bases. The germline CDR1 and CDR2 sequences are SGHRS and YFSETQ. J lost 3 bases, V lost 7 bases, and 15 bases had no gene match. The CDR3 sequence is 17 residues long.

The chain combines TRBV2 with TRBJ1-5, with D hard to call. V was pared by 6 bases and J by 5 bases, with 11 bases between. Germline V gene data show CDR1 as SNHLY and CDR2 as FYNNEI. The CDR3 totals 13 residues. CDR3 nucleotide sequence: TGTGCCAGCAGCGGGTGGCCCGATCAGCCCCAGCATTTT. Protein sequence: CASSGWPDQPQHF.

The chain recombines TRBV5-6 with TRBJ2-2, with 9 bases aligning to TRBD1. V lost 7 bases and J lost 6; bases outside the gene matches: 7. Germline V lookup: CDR1 SGHDT, CDR2 YYEEEE. The CDR3 consists of 14 residues. CDR3 amino acids: CASDRTGEPGELFF. The DNA of the CDR3 is TGTGCCAGCGATAGGACAGGGGAGCCCGGGGAGCTGTTTTTT.

This chain links TRBV18 with TRBJ2-7; D is perhaps TRBD1 (6 bases). Germline CDR1 and CDR2: KGHSH and LQKENI. Trimming stripped 6 bases from V and 4 bases from J, with 10 bases between. The CDR3 has 12 residues. The CDR3 sequence is CASSQQGYEQYF. CDR3 in DNA: TGTGCCAGCTCCCAACAGGGTTACGAGCAGTACTTC.

The J gene is TRBJ1-5, the V gene TRBV2; 7 nucleotides line up with TRBD1. This CDR3 spans 20 amino acids. The ends lost 3 bases at V and 4 bases at J; junction bases unmatched: 21. Germline CDR1 reads SNHLY; CDR2 reads FYNNEI. CDR3 coding DNA: TGTGCCAGCAGTGAGACGAGGCGACAGGGCCTTGTCGATGGGAATCAGCCCCAGCATTTT. Protein sequence: CASSETRRQGLVDGNQPQHF.

This clone has more than one count but fewer than ten. The CDR3 nucleotides read TGTGCCAGTAAGACAGGGAACACCGGGGAGCTGTTTTTT. Translation gives CASKTGNTGELFF. The chain uses TRBV19 and TRBJ2-2, with D possibly matching TRBD1 (6 bases). Germline CDR1 and CDR2: LNHDA and SQIVND (reference sequence). CDR3 length: 13 residues. Trimming left V 7 bases short and J 1 base short, with 7 bases between. The full variable domain, rest sourced from reference TRBV19 and TRBJ2-2, is DGGITQSPKYLFRKEGQNVTLSCEQNLNHDAMYWYRQDPGQGLRLIYYSQIVNDFQKGDIAEGYSVSREKKESFPLTVTSAQKNPTAFYLCASKTGNTGELFFGEGSRLTVL.

This chain links TRBV6-6 with TRBJ2-1, with TRBD2 identical over 7 bases. The CDR3 runs 13 residues. Germline trimming cut 3 bases from V and 6 bases from J; bases unmatched to any gene: 2. Per germline, CDR1 MNHNY and CDR2 SVGAGI (reference sequence). This chain's CDR3 is CASSYGGGNEQFF. In nucleotides, the CDR3 is TGTGCCAGCAGTTATGGGGGGGGCAATGAGCAGTTCTTC.

The rearrangement uses TRBV5-4 and TRBJ2-7, with 9 nucleotides matching TRBD2. Germline loops: CDR1 SGHNT, CDR2 YYREEE (reference sequence). This CDR3 comprises 14 residues. V was clipped by 1 base and J by 1 base; unmatched bases: 0. The CDR3 region has the DNA TGTGCCAGCAGCTTGCTAGCGGGGTCCTACGAGCAGTACTTC. It specifies CASSLLAGSYEQYF.

This clone was seen a few times. The chain uses TRBV19 and TRBJ1-2, with 11 positions matching TRBD1. Germline CDR1 and CDR2: LNHDA and SQIVND (reference sequence). V dropped 5 bases and J dropped 4; count of bases not matched to a gene: 6. CDR3 length equals 15 residues. CDR3 coding DNA: TGTGCCAGTAGTGGGGGGACAGGGGGAGTCTATGGCTACACCTTC. Translation gives CASSGGTGGVYGYTF.

The chain links TRBV5-1 to TRBJ1-1, with TRBD1 identical over 7 bases. V trimming: 4 bases; J trimming: 1 base; junction bases outside the gene matches: 7. The V gene's germline CDR1 is SGHRS and CDR2 YFSETQ. The CDR3 spans 15 residues. The CDR3 reads CASSIRQGGNTEAFF. DNA for the CDR3: TGCGCCAGCAGCATACGACAGGGCGGGAACACTGAAGCTTTCTTT.

The chain combines TRBV2 with TRBJ1-1, with 11 positions matching TRBD1. The germline V gene has CDR1 SNHLY and CDR2 FYNNEI. J gave up 5 bases and V 8 bases, and 4 bases lay outside the gene matches. The CDR3 contains 13 residues. CDR3 sequence reads: CASGDRGRTEAFF. The CDR3 region has the DNA TGTGCCAGCGGGGACAGGGGGAGGACTGAAGCTTTCTTT.